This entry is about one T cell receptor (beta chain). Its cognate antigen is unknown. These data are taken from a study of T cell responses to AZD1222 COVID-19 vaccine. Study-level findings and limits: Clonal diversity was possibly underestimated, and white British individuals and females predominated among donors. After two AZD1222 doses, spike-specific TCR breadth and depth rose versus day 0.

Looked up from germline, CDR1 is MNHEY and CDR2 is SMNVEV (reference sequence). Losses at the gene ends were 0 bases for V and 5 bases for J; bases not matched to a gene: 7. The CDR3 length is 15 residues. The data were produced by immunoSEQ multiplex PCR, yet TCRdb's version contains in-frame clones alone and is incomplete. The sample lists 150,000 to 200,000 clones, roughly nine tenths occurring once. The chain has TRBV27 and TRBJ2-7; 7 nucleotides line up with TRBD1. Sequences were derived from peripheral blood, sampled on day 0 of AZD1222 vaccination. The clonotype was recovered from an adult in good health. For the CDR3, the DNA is TGTGCCAGCAGTTTATCGCGACAGGGATTGGACGAGCAGTACTTC. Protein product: CASSLSRQGLDEQYF.